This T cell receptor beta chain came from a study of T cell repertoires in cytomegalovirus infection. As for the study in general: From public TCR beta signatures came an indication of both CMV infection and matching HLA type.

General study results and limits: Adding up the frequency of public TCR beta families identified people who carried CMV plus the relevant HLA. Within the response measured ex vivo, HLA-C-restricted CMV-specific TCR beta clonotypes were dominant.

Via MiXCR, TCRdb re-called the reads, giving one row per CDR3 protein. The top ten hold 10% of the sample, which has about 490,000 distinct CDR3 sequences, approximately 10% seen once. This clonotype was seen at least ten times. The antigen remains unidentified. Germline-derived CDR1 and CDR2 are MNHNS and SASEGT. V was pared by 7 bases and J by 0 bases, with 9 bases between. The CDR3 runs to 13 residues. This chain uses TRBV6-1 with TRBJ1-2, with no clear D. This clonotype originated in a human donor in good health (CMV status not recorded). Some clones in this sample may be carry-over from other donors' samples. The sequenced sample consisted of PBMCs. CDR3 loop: CASKGRSNYGYTF. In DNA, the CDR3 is TGTGCCAGCAAAGGCAGATCTAACTATGGCTACACCTTC.